One sample yielded the 22 T cell receptor beta chains listed below, sequenced in a study of cytomegalovirus exposure and HLA in healthy donors. 13 Jbeta primers and 60 Vbeta primers were used for the PCR. The protocol was immunoSEQ multiplex PCR, while the TCRdb copy is restricted to in-frame clones and leaves out a portion. The sample has around 150,000 clones, approximately 80% seen once. The specimen was PBMCs. The receptors stem from a man aged 25 to 40 in good health and CMV-seropositive.

This rearrangement joins TRBV18 to TRBJ1-5; D is unclear. Trimming pared 3 bases from V and 4 bases from J, leaving 10 bases between. The CDR3 loop spans 14 amino acids. CDR1 KGHSH and CDR2 LQKENI come from the germline V gene. CDR3 in DNA: TGTGCCAGCTCACCTACCACGGGGAATCAGCCCCAGCATTTT. Its translation is CASSPTTGNQPQHF.

The chain employs TRBV18 and TRBJ1-1, with 7 bases aligning to TRBD1. Trimming cost V 1 base and J 2 bases; bases outside gene matches: 4. The CDR3 covers 15 residues. Germline CDR1 and CDR2: KGHSH and LQKENI. CDR3 DNA: TGTGCCAGCTCACCACTAGGGGGCGTAAACACTGAAGCTTTCTTT. This translates into CASSPLGGVNTEAFF.

This chain links TRBV14 with TRBJ1-2; no firm D call. The CDR3 loop spans 13 amino acids. V lost 3 bases to trimming and J lost 3 bases, with 8 bases between them. Germline V gene sequence: CDR1 SGHDN, CDR2 FVKESK. The CDR3 coding sequence is TGTGCCAGCAGCCAGGGAGGGCACTATGGCTACACCTTC. This encodes CASSQGGHYGYTF.

The chain employs TRBV5-4 and TRBJ1-2; D uncertain. Trimming removed 4 bases from V and 2 bases from J, with 12 bases in between. Germline V gene sequence: CDR1 SGHNT, CDR2 YYREEE (reference sequence). The CDR3 is made up of 14 amino acids. The CDR3 bases are TGTGCCAGCAGCACCGGACGGGAGAACTATGGCTACACCTTC. The encoded protein is CASSTGRENYGYTF.

The V call is TRBV2, the J call TRBJ2-3, with 9 bases aligning to TRBD2. Germline V gives CDR1 SNHLY, CDR2 FYNNEI. J lost 0 bases, V lost 6 bases, and 4 bases had no gene match. CDR3 size: 15 residues. The CDR3 is CASRRLAASTDTQYF. CDR3 in DNA: TGTGCCAGCAGAAGACTAGCGGCTAGCACAGATACGCAGTATTTT.

The rearrangement links TRBV9 to TRBJ1-6; weak D call: TRBD1 (5 bases). CDR1 and CDR2 from the germline V gene are SGDLS and YYNGEE. V lost 4 bases to trimming and J lost 7 bases, with 12 bases between them. The CDR3 extends over 14 amino acids. In nucleotides, the CDR3 is TGTGCCAGCAGCACACACGGGGGGAATTCACCCCTCCACTTT. It encodes CASSTHGGNSPLHF. The full variable domain, its missing parts supplied by reference TRBV9 and TRBJ1-6, is DSGVTQTPKHLITATGQRVTLRCSPRSGDLSVYWYQQSLDQGLQFLIQYYNGEERAKGNILERFSAQQFPDLHSELNLSSLELGDSALYFCASSTHGGNSPLHFGNGTRLTVT.

V and J are TRBV7-6 and TRBJ2-1; D not resolved. The CDR3 is 15 residues long. Trimming pared 1 base from V and 5 bases from J, leaving 12 bases between. CDR1 is SGHVS and CDR2 is FNYEAQ in the germline V gene. The CDR3 here is CASSLVLDPNNEQFF. The CDR3 nucleotides read TGTGCCAGCAGCTTAGTGCTAGATCCGAACAATGAGCAGTTCTTC.

The chain's CDR3 is CASSQERYGYTF. CDR3 in DNA: TGTGCCAGCAGCCAAGAGAGGTATGGCTACACCTTC. The V and J genes are TRBV9 and TRBJ1-2; no definite D call. Trimming cost V 4 bases and J 5 bases, with 9 bases left between them. CDR3 size: 12 residues. Germline V lookup: CDR1 SGDLS, CDR2 YYNGEE.

The chain has TRBV28 and TRBJ2-3; D is perhaps TRBD2 (6 bases). Germline CDR1 MDHEN, CDR2 SYDVKM. CDR3 size: 17 residues. V gave up 4 bases and J gave up 2 bases, with 19 bases separating them. CDR3 in DNA: TGTGCCAGCAGTTCCCTCCGACTAGACCGGTCCACAGATACGCAGTATTTT. The encoded protein is CASSSLRLDRSTDTQYF.

This chain uses TRBV7-9 with TRBJ1-4, with 7 positions matching TRBD1. V dropped 3 bases and J dropped 8; count of bases not matched to a gene: 9. The CDR3 contains 15 residues. Per germline, CDR1 SEHNR and CDR2 FQNEAQ (reference sequence). The CDR3 nucleotides read TGTGCCAGCAGCTTCGGACAGGCGGGGAAAGAAAAACTGTTTTTT. Its translation: CASSFGQAGKEKLFF.

V and J are TRBV2 and TRBJ2-1; TRBD2 matches at 7 bases. The junction had 7 bases not matched to a gene; V was cut back by 0 bases and J by 5 bases. The CDR3 spans 16 residues. Germline V CDR1 and CDR2: SNHLY, FYNNEI. Here the CDR3 DNA reads TGTGCCAGCAGTGAAGCTCGCGGACTAGGAAACAATGAGCAGTTCTTC. This codes for CASSEARGLGNNEQFF. The whole variable domain, remainder taken from reference TRBV2 and TRBJ2-1, is EPEVTQTPSHQVTQMGQEVILRCVPISNHLYFYWYRQILGQKVEFLVSFYNNEISEKSEIFDDQFSVERPDGSNFTLKIRSTKLEDSAMYFCASSEARGLGNNEQFFGPGTRLTVL.

The genes are TRBV5-1 and TRBJ2-6; 7 bases agree with TRBD1. V lost 0 bases, J lost 0 bases, and 6 bases stayed unmatched. The CDR3 consists of 18 residues. CDR1 and CDR2 (germline): SGHRS, YFSETQ. The CDR3 loop is CASSLDGTVRSGANVLTF. CDR3 bases: TGCGCCAGCAGCTTGGATGGGACAGTACGCTCTGGGGCCAACGTCCTGACTTTC.

There are a few counts of this clone. The V call is TRBV6-5, the J call TRBJ1-1, with 8 bases aligning to TRBD1. The CDR3 is 14 amino acids. Germline assignment: CDR1 MNHEY and CDR2 SVGAGI. Unmatched junction bases numbered 4, after V lost 5 bases and J lost 2 bases. The CDR3 DNA sequence: TGTGCCAGCAGTGCCGGACAGGGAAACACTGAAGCTTTCTTT. Residues: CASSAGQGNTEAFF.

This clone has a single count. The chain links TRBV28 to TRBJ1-1, with D hard to call. V lost 6 bases to trimming and J lost 4 bases, with 9 bases between them. The germline V gene encodes CDR1 MDHEN and CDR2 SYDVKM. This CDR3 is built from 12 residues. As DNA, the CDR3 is TGTGCCAGCAGGTCCGGAGTCACTGAAGCTTTCTTT. Encoded protein: CASRSGVTEAFF.

The chain combines TRBV7-9 with TRBJ2-7; 12 bases are a match to TRBD2. V gave up 8 bases and J gave up 4 bases; unmatched junction bases: 6. Germline values: CDR1 SEHNR, CDR2 FQNEAQ (reference sequence). The CDR3 contains 14 residues. Written as DNA, the CDR3 is TGTGCCAGCCGGACTAGCGGGAACCGATACGAGCAGTACTTC. Translated, it gives CASRTSGNRYEQYF.

The chain uses TRBV4-3 and TRBJ1-1; 8 nucleotides agree with TRBD1. V gave up 3 bases and J gave up 0 bases; unmatched junction bases: 6. Germline V gives CDR1 LGHNA, CDR2 YSLEER. This CDR3 is built from 16 residues. CDR3 residues: CASSHLDREMNTEAFF. CDR3 bases: TGCGCCAGCAGCCATCTGGACAGGGAGATGAACACTGAAGCTTTCTTT.

The gene calls are TRBV5-8 and TRBJ2-1, with TRBD1 matching 7 bases. Losses at the gene ends were 4 bases for V and 7 bases for J; bases not matched to a gene: 11. Germline loops: CDR1 SGHTS, CDR2 YDEGEE. There are 15 residues in the CDR3. CDR3 residues: CASSQRQGALNEQFF. The DNA of the CDR3 is TGTGCCAGCAGCCAACGACAGGGAGCTTTGAATGAGCAGTTCTTC.

The rearrangement links TRBV2 to TRBJ2-3; possibly TRBD2 for D (5 bases). V lost 6 bases to trimming and J lost 4 bases, with 8 bases between them. Germline values: CDR1 SNHLY, CDR2 FYNNEI. The CDR3 is made up of 12 amino acids. The CDR3 reads CASRDSADTQYF. The CDR3, as DNA: TGTGCCAGCAGGGACTCGGCAGATACGCAGTATTTT.

A few counts support this clone. The chain is built from TRBV6-1 and TRBJ1-1, with a possible D match to TRBD1 (5 bases). Germline assignment: CDR1 MNHNS and CDR2 SASEGT. This CDR3 comprises 14 residues. Deletions cut 5 bases from V and 1 base from J, with 11 bases between. The CDR3 spells CASSYRGGNTEAFF. The CDR3 DNA reads as TGTGCCAGCAGTTATAGGGGTGGGAACACTGAAGCTTTCTTT.

This clone was detected once. This chain connects TRBV7-9 to TRBJ1-6, with 9 bases fitting TRBD1. Germline CDR1 SEHNR, CDR2 FQNEAQ (reference sequence). J lost 5 bases, V lost 11 bases, and 10 bases had no gene match. CDR3 size: 15 residues. The chain's CDR3 is CACSSGTGNNSPLHF. CDR3 bases: TGTGCCTGCTCTTCCGGGACAGGGAATAATTCACCCCTCCACTTT.

The chain employs TRBV7-9 and TRBJ2-7; D not certain. Trimming left V 1 base short and J 2 bases short, with 6 bases between. CDR1 and CDR2 from the germline V gene are SEHNR and FQNEAQ (reference sequence). The CDR3 sequence is 13 residues long. CDR3 region: CASSLVQAYEQYF. The CDR3 DNA reads TGTGCCAGCAGCTTAGTTCAGGCCTACGAGCAGTACTTC.

V and J are TRBV4-2 and TRBJ2-2; tentative D call: TRBD2 (8 bases). Looked up from germline, CDR1 is LGHNA and CDR2 is YNFKEQ. V was clipped by 2 bases and J by 5 bases, with 33 bases between them. This CDR3 contains 22 residues. CDR3 bases: TGTGCCAGCAGCCAAAAAAACAGGGGTAGGTTTAAGAGCGGGAGAATTACCGGGGAGCTGTTTTTT. Residues: CASSQKNRGRFKSGRITGELFF.